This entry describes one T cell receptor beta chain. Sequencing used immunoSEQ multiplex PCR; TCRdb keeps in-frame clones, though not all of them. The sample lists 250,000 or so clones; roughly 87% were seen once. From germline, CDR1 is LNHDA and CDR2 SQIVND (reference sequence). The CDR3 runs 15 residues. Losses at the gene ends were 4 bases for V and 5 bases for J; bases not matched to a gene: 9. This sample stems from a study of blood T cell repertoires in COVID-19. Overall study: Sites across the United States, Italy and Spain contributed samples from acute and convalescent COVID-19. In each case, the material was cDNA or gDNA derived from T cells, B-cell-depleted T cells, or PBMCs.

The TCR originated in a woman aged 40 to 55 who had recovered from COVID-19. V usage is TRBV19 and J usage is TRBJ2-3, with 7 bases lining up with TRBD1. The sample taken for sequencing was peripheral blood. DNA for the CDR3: TGTGCCAGTAGTACCCGAGACAGGGAGCTAGATACGCAGTATTTT. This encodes CASSTRDRELDTQYF.